This entry features one T cell receptor beta chain sequence. Its target is not known. TCRdb re-called the 5' RACE reads through MiXCR, storing one row per CDR3 protein. The sample shows around 30,000 distinct CDR3 sequences, approximately 25% of them seen only once. General observations from the study: In terms of TCR gene usage, tumor memory CD4+ T cells clustered together with blood and lymph node memory CD4+ cells, as well as with lymph node naive CD4+ cells. Tumor Tregs overlapped most with tumor, then blood, naive CD4+ cells.

The source material was memory CD4+ T cells sorted from blood. Subset specified: memory CD4+ T cells, CD4+CD45RO+CD25-. This sequence was found in a female donor with breast cancer.

The CDR3 is CASSLNRAYEQYF. CDR3 DNA sequence: TGTGCCAGCAGCCTCAACAGGGCCTACGAGCAGTACTTC. The gene calls are TRBV7-2 and TRBJ2-7; the D gene is possibly TRBD1 (6 bases). The CDR3 is 13 amino acids. Germline-derived CDR1 and CDR2 are SGHTA and FQGNSA. Trimming removed 5 bases at V and 2 bases at J, with 10 bases between.